This T cell receptor (beta chain) is drawn from a study of Graves' ophthalmopathy and Graves' hyperthyroidism. The sequenced template was RNA, covering the TCR beta CDR3 region. The library came from an HTBI-primed first-round RT-PCR and a second-round multiplex PCR. TCRdb reprocessed the multiplex PCR reads via MiXCR and lists one record per CDR3 protein. The sample has about 700,000 distinct CDR3 sequences, roughly two fifths seen once; the top ten hold 35% to 55%. The ends were cut back, 3 bases at V and 7 bases at J, with 13 bases in the middle. CDR3 length: 13 residues. Germline lookup yields CDR1 SNHLY and CDR2 FYNNEI.

The sequence derives from an adult man with Graves' ophthalmopathy. J is TRBJ2-7 and V is TRBV2; no clear D. The sequencing sample was made of peripheral blood. The CDR3: CASSEGRTNEQYF. CDR3 coding DNA: TGTGCCAGCAGTGAGGGCAGGACCAATGAGCAGTACTTC.